This T cell receptor beta chain was sequenced for a study of cytomegalovirus exposure and HLA in healthy donors. Whole-study context: Early on, a data release was issued that held 85 million to 95 million unique TCRs from HLA-typed donors. Findings of the study overall: Within the data, a cluster of highly shared sequence variants was likely a sequencing artifact. Most TCR sequences were seen very rarely across donors, but some public TCRs occurred in many. It emerged from a later analysis that several of the most significant clusters appeared to be linked to common viral pathogens.

The PCR had 60 Vbeta and 13 Jbeta primers. This table comes from immunoSEQ multiplex PCR, and its TCRdb copy is limited to in-frame clones, with some not included. The sample has roughly 130,000 clones, over 60% seen once. On this clone: Its target is unknown.

The sequenced sample consisted of PBMCs. This TCR was sampled from a middle-aged woman in good health and CMV-seropositive.

The CDR3 nucleotides read TGTGCCAGCAGCTCCGTTGGCGGGAACACCGGGGAGCTGTTTTTT. This gives the protein CASSSVGGNTGELFF. The V call is TRBV7-2, the J call TRBJ2-2; D not resolved. This CDR3 is built from 15 residues. Per germline, CDR1 SGHTA and CDR2 FQGNSA. The V gene lost 4 bases and the J gene lost 1 base, with 10 bases spanning the gap.